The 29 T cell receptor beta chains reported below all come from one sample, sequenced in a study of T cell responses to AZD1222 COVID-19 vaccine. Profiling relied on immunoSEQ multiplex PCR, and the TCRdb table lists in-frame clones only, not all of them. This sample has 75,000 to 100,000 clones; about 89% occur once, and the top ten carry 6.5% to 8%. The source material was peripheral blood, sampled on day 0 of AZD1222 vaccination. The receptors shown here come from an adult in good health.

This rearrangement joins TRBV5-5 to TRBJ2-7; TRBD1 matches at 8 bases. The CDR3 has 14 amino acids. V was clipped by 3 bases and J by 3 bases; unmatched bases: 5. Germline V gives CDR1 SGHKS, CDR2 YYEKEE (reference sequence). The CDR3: CASSYPGQVYEQYF. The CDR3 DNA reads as TGTGCCAGCAGCTACCCGGGACAGGTCTACGAGCAGTACTTC. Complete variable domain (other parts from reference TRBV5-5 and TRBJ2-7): DAGVTQSPTHLIKTRGQQVTLRCSPISGHKSVSWYQQVLGQGPQFIFQYYEKEERGRGNFPDRFSARQFPNYSSELNVNALLLGDSALYLCASSYPGQVYEQYFGPGTRLTVT.

The DNA for the CDR3 is TGTGCCAGCAGTTTTGGATGGGACAGCTATTCACCCCTCCACTTT. It is translated as CASSFGWDSYSPLHF. The rearrangement uses TRBV27 and TRBJ1-6, with TRBD1 matching over 7 bases. The CDR3 length is 15 residues. Germline values: CDR1 MNHEY, CDR2 SMNVEV (reference sequence). The ends lost 3 bases at V and 8 bases at J; junction bases unmatched: 7.

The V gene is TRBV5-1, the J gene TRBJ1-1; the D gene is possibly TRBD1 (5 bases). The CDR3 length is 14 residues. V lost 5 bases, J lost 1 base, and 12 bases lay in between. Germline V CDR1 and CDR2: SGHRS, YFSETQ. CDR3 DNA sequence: TGCGCCAGCAGGTCGCTAGGGACGAACACTGAAGCTTTCTTT. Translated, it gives CASRSLGTNTEAFF.

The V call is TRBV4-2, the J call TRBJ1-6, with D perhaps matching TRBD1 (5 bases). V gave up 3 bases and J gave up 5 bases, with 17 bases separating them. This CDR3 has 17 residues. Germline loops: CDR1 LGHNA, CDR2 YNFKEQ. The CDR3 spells CASSQVDRGPDNSPLHF. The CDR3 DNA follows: TGTGCCAGCAGCCAGGTCGATAGGGGCCCCGATAATTCACCCCTCCACTTT.

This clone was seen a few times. CDR3 sequence (DNA): TGTGCCAGCAGCGTAGACCAGGAAGACTATGCTGGCTACACCTTC. It codes for CASSVDQEDYAGYTF. The chain carries TRBV9 and TRBJ1-2; D is unresolved. Germline CDR1 reads SGDLS; CDR2 reads YYNGEE. The V and J ends lost 0 bases and 7 bases respectively, with 16 bases between them. CDR3 size: 15 residues.

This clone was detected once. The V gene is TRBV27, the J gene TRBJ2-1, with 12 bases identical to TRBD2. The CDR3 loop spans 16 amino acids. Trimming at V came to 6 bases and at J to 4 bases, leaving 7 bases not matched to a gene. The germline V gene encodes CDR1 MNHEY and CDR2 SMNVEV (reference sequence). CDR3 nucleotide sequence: TGTGCCAGCAGACCCATACTAGCGGGAGGTTACAATGAGCAGTTCTTC. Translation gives CASRPILAGGYNEQFF.

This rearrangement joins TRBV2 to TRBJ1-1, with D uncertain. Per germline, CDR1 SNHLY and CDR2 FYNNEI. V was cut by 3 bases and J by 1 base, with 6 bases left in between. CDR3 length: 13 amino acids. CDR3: CASSEMGNTEAFF. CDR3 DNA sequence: TGTGCCAGCAGTGAGATGGGGAACACTGAAGCTTTCTTT.

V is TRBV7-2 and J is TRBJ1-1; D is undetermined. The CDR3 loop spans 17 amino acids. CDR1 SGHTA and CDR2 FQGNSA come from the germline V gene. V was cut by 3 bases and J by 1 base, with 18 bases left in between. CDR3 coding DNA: TGTGCCAGCAGCTTGTTGTACTCTCCCTCCCAGAACACTGAAGCTTTCTTT. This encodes CASSLLYSPSQNTEAFF.

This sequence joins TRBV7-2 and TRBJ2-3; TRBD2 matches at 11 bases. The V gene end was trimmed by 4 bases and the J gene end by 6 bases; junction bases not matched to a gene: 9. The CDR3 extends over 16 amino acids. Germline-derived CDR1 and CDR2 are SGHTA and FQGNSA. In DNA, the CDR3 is TGTGCCAGCAGCTCCCTAGCGGGAGGCGTCCCGGATACGCAGTATTTT. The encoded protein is CASSSLAGGVPDTQYF.

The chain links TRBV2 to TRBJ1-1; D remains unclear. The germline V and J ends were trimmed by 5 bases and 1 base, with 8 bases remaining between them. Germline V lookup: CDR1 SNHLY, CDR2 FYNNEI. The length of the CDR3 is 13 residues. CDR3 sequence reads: CASSTDKNTEAFF. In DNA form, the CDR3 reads TGTGCCAGCAGTACAGACAAGAACACTGAAGCTTTCTTT. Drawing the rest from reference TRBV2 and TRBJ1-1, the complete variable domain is EPEVTQTPSHQVTQMGQEVILRCVPISNHLYFYWYRQILGQKVEFLVSFYNNEISEKSEIFDDQFSVERPDGSNFTLKIRSTKLEDSAMYFCASSTDKNTEAFFGQGTRLTVV.

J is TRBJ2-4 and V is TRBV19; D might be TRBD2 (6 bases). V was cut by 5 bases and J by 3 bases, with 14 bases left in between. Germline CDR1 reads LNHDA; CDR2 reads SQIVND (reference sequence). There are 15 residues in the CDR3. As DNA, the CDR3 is TGTGCCAGTAGTTGGGAAGGGAGGCACAAAAACATTCAGTACTTC. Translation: CASSWEGRHKNIQYF.

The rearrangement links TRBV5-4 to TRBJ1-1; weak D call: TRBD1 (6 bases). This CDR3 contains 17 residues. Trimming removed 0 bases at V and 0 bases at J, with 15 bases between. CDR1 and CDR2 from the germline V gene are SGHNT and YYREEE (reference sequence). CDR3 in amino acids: CASSLGLPGQMNTEAFF. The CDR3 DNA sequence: TGTGCCAGCAGCTTGGGACTCCCCGGACAGATGAACACTGAAGCTTTCTTT.

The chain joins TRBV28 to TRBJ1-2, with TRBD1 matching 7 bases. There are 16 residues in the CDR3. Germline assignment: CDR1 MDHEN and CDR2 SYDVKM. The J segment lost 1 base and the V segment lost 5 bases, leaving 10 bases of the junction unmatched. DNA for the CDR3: TGTGCCAGCAGTCCGACAGGGCCCCAGAATAACTATGGCTACACCTTC. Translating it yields CASSPTGPQNNYGYTF.

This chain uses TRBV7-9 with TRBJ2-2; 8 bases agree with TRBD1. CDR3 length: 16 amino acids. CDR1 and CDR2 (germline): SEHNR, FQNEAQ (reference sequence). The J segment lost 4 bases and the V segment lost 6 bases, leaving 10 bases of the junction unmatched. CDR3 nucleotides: TGTGCCAGCAGGACTGACGTAACAGGGGGCACCGGGGAGCTGTTTTTT. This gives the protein CASRTDVTGGTGELFF.

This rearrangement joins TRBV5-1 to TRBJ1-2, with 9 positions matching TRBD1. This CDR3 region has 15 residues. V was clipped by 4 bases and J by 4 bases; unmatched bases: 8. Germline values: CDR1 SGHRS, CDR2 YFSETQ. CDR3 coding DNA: TGCGCCAGCAGCGCGGGACAGGGCCGCCCCTATGGCTACACCTTC. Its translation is CASSAGQGRPYGYTF.

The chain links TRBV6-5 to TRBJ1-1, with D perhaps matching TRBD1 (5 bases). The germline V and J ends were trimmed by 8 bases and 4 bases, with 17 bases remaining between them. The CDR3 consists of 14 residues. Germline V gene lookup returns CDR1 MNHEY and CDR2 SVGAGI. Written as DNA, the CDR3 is TGTGCCAGCGGGGGGACCGGGACTTTCACTGAAGCTTTCTTT. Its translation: CASGGTGTFTEAFF.

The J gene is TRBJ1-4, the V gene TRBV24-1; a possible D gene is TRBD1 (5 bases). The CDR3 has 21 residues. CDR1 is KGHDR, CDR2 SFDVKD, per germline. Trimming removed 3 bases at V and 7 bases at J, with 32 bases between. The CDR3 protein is CATSDTPPHLLRDPLSEKLFF. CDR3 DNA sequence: TGTGCCACCAGTGATACTCCGCCCCACCTCTTAAGGGACCCCCTTAGTGAAAAACTGTTTTTT.

The CDR3 nucleotides are TGTGCCATCAGTGAGTCGTTGGAGGGGGGGCCGGACTATGGCTACACCTTC. Protein product: CAISESLEGGPDYGYTF. The chain couples TRBV10-3 to TRBJ1-2; possibly TRBD1 for D (6 bases). The germline V gene has CDR1 ENHRY and CDR2 SYGVKD. V was pared by 0 bases and J by 3 bases, with 17 bases between. The CDR3 is 17 amino acids.

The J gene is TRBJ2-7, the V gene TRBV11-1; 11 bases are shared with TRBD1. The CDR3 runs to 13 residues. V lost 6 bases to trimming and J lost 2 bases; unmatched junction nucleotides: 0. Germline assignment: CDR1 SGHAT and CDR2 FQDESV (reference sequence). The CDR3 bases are TGTGCCAGCAGGGGACAGGGGGCCTACGAGCAGTACTTC. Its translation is CASRGQGAYEQYF.

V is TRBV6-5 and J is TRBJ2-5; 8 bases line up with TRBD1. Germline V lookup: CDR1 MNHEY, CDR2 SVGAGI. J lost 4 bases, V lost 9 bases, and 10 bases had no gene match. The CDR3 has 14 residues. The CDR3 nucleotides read TGTGCCAGTTGCCTTTTTACAGGGGGAGAGACCCAGTACTTC. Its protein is CASCLFTGGETQYF.

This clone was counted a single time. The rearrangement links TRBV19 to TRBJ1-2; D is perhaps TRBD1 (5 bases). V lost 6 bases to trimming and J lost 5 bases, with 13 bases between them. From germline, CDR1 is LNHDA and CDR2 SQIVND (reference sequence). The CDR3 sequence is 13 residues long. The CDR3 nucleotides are TGTGCCAGTAGCCCGGGACGGAATTATGGCTACACCTTC. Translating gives CASSPGRNYGYTF.

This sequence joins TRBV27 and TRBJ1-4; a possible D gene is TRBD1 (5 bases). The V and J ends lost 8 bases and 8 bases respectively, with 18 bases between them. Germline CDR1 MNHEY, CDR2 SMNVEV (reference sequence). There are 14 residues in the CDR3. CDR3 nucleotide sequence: TGTGCCAGCTCCAGAGGAGGGGCCGGGGAAAAACTGTTTTTT. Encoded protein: CASSRGGAGEKLFF. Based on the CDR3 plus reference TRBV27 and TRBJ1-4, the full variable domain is EAQVTQNPRYLITVTGKKLTVTCSQNMNHEYMSWYRQDPGLGLRQIYYSMNVEVTDKGDVPEGYKVSRKEKRNFPLILESPSPNQTSLYFCASSRGGAGEKLFFGSGTQLSVL.

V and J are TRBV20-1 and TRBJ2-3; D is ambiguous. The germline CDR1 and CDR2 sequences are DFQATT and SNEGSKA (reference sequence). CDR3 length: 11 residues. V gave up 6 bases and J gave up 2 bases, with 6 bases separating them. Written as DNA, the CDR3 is TGCAGTGCCTCACTCACAGATACGCAGTATTTT. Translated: CSASLTDTQYF.

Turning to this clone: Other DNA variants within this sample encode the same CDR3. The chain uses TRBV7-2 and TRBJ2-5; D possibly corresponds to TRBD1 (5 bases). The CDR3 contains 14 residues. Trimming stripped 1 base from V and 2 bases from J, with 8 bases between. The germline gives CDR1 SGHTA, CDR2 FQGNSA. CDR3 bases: TGTGCCAGCAGCTTAGGTCCAGGGCAAGAGACCCAGTACTTC. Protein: CASSLGPGQETQYF.

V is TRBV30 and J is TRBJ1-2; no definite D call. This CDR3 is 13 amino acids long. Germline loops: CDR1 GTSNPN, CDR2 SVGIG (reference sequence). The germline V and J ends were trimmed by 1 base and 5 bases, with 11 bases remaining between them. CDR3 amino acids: CAWSANLGYGYTF. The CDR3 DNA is TGTGCCTGGAGTGCTAATCTTGGGTATGGCTACACCTTC.

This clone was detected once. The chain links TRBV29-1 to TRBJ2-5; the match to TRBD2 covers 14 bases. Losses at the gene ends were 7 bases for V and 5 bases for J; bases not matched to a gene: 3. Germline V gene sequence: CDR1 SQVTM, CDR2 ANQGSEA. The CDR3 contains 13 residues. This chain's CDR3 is CSARTSGGETQYF. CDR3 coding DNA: TGCAGCGCCAGGACTAGCGGGGGGGAGACCCAGTACTTC.

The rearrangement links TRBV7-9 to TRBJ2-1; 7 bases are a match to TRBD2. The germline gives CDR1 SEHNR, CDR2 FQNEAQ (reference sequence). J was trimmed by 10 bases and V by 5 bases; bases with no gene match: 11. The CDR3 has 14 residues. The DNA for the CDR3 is TGTGCCAGCAGCCCCGGACTAGTCCTAAGGGAGCAGTTCTTC. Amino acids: CASSPGLVLREQFF.

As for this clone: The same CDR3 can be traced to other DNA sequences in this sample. This CDR3 reads CASSLEGGQPQHF. CDR3 DNA sequence: TGTGCCAGCAGCTTGGAGGGAGGGCAGCCCCAGCATTTT. This chain connects TRBV5-4 to TRBJ1-5, with no clear D. V shed 0 bases and J shed 7 bases, with 8 bases lying between them. The CDR3 extends over 13 amino acids. Germline lookup yields CDR1 SGHNT and CDR2 YYREEE (reference sequence).

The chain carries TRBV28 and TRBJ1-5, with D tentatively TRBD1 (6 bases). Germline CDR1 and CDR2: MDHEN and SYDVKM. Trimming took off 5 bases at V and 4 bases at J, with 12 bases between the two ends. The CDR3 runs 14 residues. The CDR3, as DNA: TGTGCCAGCAGTCCGACCCAGGGGAATCAGCCCCAGCATTTT. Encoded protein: CASSPTQGNQPQHF.